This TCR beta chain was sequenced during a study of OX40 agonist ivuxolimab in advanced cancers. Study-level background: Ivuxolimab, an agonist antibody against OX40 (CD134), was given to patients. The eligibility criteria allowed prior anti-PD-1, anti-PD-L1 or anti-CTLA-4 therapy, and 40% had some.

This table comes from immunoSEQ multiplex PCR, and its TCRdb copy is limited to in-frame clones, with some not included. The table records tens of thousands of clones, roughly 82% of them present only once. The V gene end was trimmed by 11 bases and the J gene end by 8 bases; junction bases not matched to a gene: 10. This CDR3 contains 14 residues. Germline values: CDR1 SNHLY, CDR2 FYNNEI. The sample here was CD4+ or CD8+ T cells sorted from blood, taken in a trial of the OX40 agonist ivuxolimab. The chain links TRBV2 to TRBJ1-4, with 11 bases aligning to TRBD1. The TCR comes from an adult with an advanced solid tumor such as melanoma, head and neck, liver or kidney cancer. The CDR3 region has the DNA TGTGCCGGAAGAATGGGACAGGGGGACGAAAAACTGTTTTTT. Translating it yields CAGRMGQGDEKLFF.